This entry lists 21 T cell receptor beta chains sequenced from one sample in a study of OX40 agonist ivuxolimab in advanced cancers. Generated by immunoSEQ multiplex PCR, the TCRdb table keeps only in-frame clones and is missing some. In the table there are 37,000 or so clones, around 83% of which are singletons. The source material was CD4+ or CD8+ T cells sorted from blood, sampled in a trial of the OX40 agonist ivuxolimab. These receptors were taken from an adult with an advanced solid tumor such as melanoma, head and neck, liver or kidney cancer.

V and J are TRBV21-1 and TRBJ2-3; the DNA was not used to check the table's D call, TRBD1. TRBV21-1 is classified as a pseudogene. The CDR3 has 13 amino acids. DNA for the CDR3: TGTGCCAGCCCCCAAACAAACACAGATACGCAGTATTTT. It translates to CASPQTNTDTQYF.

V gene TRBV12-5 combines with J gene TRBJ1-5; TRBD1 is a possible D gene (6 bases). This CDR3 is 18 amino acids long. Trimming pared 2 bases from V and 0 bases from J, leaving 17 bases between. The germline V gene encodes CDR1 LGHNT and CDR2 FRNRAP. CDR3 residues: CASGLPLGTPLSNQPQHF. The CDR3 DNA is TGTGCTAGTGGTTTGCCTCTTGGGACACCTCTTAGCAATCAGCCCCAGCATTTT.

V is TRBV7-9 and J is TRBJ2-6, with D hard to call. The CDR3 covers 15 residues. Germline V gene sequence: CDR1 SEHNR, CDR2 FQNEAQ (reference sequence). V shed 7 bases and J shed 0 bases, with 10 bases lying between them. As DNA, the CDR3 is TGTGCCAGCATGCTGGACGGCTCTGGGGCCAACGTCCTGACTTTC. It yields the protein CASMLDGSGANVLTF.

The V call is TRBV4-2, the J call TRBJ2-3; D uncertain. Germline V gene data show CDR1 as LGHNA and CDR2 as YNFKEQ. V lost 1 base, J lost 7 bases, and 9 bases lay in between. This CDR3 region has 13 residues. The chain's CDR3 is CASSQVGQNTQYF. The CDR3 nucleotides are TGTGCCAGCAGCCAAGTAGGGCAGAATACGCAGTATTTT.

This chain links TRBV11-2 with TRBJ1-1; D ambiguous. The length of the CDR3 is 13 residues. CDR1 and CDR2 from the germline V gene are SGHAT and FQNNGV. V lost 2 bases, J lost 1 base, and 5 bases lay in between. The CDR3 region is CASSLPGNTEAFF. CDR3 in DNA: TGTGCCAGCAGCTTACCGGGGAACACTGAAGCTTTCTTT.

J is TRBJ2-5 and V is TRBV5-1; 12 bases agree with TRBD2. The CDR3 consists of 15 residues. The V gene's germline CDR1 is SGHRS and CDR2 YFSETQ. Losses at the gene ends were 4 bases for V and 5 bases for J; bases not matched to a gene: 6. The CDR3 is CASSPGLAGKETQYF. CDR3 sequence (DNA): TGCGCCAGCAGCCCCGGACTAGCGGGGAAGGAGACCCAGTACTTC.

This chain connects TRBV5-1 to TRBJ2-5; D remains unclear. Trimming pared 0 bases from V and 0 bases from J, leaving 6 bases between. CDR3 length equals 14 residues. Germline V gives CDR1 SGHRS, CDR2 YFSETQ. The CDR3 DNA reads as TGCGCCAGCAGCTTGGATTCCTACCAAGAGACCCAGTACTTC. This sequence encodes CASSLDSYQETQYF.

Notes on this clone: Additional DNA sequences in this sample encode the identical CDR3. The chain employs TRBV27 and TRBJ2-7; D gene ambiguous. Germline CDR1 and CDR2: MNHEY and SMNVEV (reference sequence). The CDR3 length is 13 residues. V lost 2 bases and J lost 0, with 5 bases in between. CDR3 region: CASSLKVSYEQYF. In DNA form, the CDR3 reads TGTGCCAGCAGTTTAAAAGTCTCCTACGAGCAGTACTTC.

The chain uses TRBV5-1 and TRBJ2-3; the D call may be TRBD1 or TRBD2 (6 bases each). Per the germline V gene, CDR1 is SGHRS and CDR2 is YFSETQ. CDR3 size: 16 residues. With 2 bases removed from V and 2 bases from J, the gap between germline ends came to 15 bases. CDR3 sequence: CASSLIPGADTDTQYF. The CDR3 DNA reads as TGCGCCAGCAGCTTAATACCGGGGGCCGACACAGATACGCAGTATTTT.

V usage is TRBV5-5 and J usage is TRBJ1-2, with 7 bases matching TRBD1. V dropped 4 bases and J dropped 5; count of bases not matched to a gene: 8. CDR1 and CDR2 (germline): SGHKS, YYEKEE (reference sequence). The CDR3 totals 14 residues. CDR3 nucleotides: TGTGCCAGCAGCCTGACAGGGAGCCGATATGGCTACACCTTC. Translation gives CASSLTGSRYGYTF.

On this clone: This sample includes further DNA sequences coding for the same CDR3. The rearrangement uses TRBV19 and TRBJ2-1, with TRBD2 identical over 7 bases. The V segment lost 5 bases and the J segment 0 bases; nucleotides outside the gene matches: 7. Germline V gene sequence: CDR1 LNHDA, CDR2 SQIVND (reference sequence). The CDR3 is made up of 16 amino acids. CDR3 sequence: CASSVLAGRSYNEQFF. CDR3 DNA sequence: TGTGCCAGTAGTGTTTTAGCGGGCCGCTCCTACAATGAGCAGTTCTTC.

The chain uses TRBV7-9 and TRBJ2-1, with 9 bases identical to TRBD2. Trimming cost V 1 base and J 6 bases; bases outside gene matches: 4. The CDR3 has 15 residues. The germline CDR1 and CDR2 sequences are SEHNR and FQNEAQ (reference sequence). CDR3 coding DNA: TGTGCCAGCAGCTTAGTGGCGGGGGGGCCCAATGAGCAGTTCTTC. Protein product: CASSLVAGGPNEQFF.

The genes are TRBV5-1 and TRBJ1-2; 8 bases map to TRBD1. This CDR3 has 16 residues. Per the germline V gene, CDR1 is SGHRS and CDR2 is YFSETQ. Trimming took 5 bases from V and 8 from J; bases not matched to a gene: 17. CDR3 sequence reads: CASSYRGTGIFTGYTF. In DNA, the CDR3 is TGCGCCAGCAGTTACCGCGGGACAGGCATTTTCACCGGCTACACCTTC.

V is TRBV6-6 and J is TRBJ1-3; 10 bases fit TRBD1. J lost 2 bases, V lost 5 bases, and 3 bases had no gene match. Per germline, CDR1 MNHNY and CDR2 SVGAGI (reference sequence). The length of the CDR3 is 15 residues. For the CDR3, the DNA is TGTGCCAGCAGTAGACAGGGGGCGCCTGGAAACACCATATATTTT. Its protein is CASSRQGAPGNTIYF.

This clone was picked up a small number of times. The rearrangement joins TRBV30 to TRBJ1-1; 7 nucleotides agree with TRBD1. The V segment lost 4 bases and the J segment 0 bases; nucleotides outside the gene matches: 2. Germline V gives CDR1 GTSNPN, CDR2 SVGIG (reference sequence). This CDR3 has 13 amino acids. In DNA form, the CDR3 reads TGTGCCTGGATGGGACAGATGAACACTGAAGCTTTCTTT. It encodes CAWMGQMNTEAFF.

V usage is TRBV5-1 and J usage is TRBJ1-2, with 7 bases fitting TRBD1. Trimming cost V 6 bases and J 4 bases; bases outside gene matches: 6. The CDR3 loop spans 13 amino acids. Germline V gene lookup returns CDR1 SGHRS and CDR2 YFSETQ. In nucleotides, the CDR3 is TGCGCCAGCAACGGGGCAGGGGGCTATGGCTACACCTTC. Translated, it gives CASNGAGGYGYTF.

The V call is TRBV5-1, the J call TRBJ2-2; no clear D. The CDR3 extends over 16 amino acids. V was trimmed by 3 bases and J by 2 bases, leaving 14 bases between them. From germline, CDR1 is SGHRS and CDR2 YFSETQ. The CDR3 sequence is CASSSQPDGNTGELFF. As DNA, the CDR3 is TGCGCCAGCAGCTCACAACCGGACGGTAACACCGGGGAGCTGTTTTTT.

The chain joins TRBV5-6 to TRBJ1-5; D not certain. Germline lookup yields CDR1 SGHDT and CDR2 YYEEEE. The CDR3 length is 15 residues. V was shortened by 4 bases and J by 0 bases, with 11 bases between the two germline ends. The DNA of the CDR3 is TGTGCCAGCAGCCCCCGGGCCTATAGCAATCAGCCCCAGCATTTT. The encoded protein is CASSPRAYSNQPQHF.

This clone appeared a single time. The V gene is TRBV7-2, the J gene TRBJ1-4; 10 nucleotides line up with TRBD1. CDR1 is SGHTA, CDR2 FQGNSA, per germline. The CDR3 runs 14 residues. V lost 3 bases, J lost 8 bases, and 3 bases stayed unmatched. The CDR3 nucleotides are TGTGCCAGCAGCTTCCGGGACAGGGGAGAAAAACTGTTTTTT. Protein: CASSFRDRGEKLFF.

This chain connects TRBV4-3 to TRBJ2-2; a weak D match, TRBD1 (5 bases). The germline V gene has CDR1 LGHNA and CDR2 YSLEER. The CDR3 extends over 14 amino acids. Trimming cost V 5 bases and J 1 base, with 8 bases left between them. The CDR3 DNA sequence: TGCGCCAGCAGCATACAGGAGAACACCGGGGAGCTGTTTTTT. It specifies CASSIQENTGELFF.

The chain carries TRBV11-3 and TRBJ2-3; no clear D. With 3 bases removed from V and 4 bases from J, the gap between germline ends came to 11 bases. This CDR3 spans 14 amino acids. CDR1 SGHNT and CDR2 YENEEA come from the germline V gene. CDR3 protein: CASSFRGGPDTQYF. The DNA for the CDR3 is TGTGCCAGCAGCTTCCGCGGTGGGCCAGATACGCAGTATTTT.